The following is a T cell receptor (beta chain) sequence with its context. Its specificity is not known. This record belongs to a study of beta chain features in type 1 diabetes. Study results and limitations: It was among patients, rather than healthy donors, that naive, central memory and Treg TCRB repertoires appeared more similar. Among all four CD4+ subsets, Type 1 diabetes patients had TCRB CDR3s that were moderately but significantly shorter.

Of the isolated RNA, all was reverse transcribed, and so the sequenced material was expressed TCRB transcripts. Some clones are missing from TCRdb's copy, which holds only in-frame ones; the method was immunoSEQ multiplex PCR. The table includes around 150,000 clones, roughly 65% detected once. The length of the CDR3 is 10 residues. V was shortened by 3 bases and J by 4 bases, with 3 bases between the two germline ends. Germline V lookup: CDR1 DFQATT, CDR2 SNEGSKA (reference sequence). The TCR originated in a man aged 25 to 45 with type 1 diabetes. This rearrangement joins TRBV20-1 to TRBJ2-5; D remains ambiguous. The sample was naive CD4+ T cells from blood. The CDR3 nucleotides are TGCAGTGCTAGTGTAGAGACCCAGTACTTC. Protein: CSASVETQYF.